This TCR beta chain was sequenced for a study of cytomegalovirus exposure and HLA in healthy donors. The CDR3 totals 16 residues. The V gene's germline CDR1 is MGHRA and CDR2 YSYEKL. V dropped 2 bases and J dropped 10; count of bases not matched to a gene: 7. Study outcomes and limitations: Diagnosis of cytomegalovirus status made by the classifier reportedly showed high specificity and sensitivity. Rare TCR sequences predominated, though certain public TCRs were found in many donors. In a later analysis, donors in an Asian-associated ancestry cluster reportedly had fewer N-insertions in productive TCRs than the cohort mean.

Notes on this clone: The antigen is not known.

PCR amplification relied on 60 Vbeta primers (plus 13 Jbeta primers). Sequencing was performed with immunoSEQ multiplex PCR; in TCRdb, only in-frame clones are kept and a portion is missing. The sample records about 300,000 clones, about nine tenths being singletons. This chain connects TRBV4-1 to TRBJ2-1; TRBD2 matches at 14 bases. The sequence was collected from a man in his forties in good health and CMV-seropositive. Material: PBMCs. In DNA form, the CDR3 reads TGCGCCAGCAGCCAACTGGGACTAGCGGGAGCGGGCGAGCAGTTCTTC. Encoded protein: CASSQLGLAGAGEQFF.